This is a list of T cell receptor beta chains from one sample in a study of OX40 agonist ivuxolimab in advanced cancers. Sequenced by immunoSEQ multiplex PCR; TCRdb stores in-frame clones only, minus some. This table has 70,000 to 100,000 clones, approximately 84% appearing once. Sequenced material: CD4+ or CD8+ T cells sorted from blood, taken in a trial of the OX40 agonist ivuxolimab. The receptors originated from an adult with an advanced solid tumor such as melanoma, head and neck, liver or kidney cancer. Each CDR3 is given with its conserved first and last residue. A D gene is named only where the DNA matches it firmly. Expanded clones are given a class, and other clones once, few, many or no size at all.

d_call j_call v_call cdr3_length clone_size cdr3_nt cdr3_aa
TRBD2 TRBJ2-3 TRBV27 14 NA TGTGCCAGCAGTTTCAAAGCGGGAGAGGATACGCAGTATTTT CASSFKAGEDTQYF
NA TRBJ2-7 TRBV29-1 15 many TGCAGCGTTGAGTCTAGTTCGACGGATTCCTACGAGCAGTACTTC CSVESSSTDSYEQYF
NA TRBJ2-7 TRBV5-4 14 once TGTGCCAGCAGCTCGAGGGGGACTCCACAAGAGCAGTACTTC CASSSRGTPQEQYF
NA TRBJ2-3 TRBV7-9 13 NA TGTGCCAGCAGCTTGACAGGCGCAGATACGCAGTATTTT CASSLTGADTQYF
TRBD2 TRBJ2-1 TRBV2 16 NA TGTGCCAGCAGCGAGACACGGACGGGAGGGTACAATGAGCAGTTCTTC CASSETRTGGYNEQFF
TRBD2 TRBJ2-5 TRBV5-1 15 NA TGCGCCAGCAGCTTTGCTAGCGGGGTTCAAGAGACCCAGTACTTC CASSFASGVQETQYF
NA TRBJ2-2 TRBV28 15 NA TGTGCCAGCAGTTTAACTGCCGGGAACACCGGGGAGCTGTTTTTT CASSLTAGNTGELFF
NA TRBJ2-2 TRBV9 16 NA TGTGCCAGCAGCCCCCATAGAGGGCCGGGCACCGGGGAGCTGTTTTTT CASSPHRGPGTGELFF
NA TRBJ2-7 TRBV18 13 NA TGTGCCAGCTCACCGGTACAGTTCAACGAGCAGTACTTC CASSPVQFNEQYF
NA TRBJ1-5 TRBV16 13 NA TGTGCCAGCAGCAGACCAGGTTCCCAGCCCCAGCATTTT CASSRPGSQPQHF
NA TRBJ2-5 TRBV5-1 14 NA TGCGCCAGCAGCTTGGGAGTAAACCAAGAGACCCAGTACTTC CASSLGVNQETQYF
TRBD1 TRBJ1-6 TRBV6-1 16 NA TGTGCCAGCAGTGGCCTAGGACAGGGAGTCGATTCACCCCTCCACTTT CASSGLGQGVDSPLHF
TRBD2 TRBJ2-7 TRBV10-3 18 NA TGTGCCATCAGTGAGTCGAAGGTATTTAGCGGGAGCTCCTACGAGCAGTACTTC CAISESKVFSGSSYEQYF
NA TRBJ2-7 TRBV10-1 15 NA TGCGCCAGCAGTGAAGGACCGCCAAACTCCTACGAGCAGTACTTC CASSEGPPNSYEQYF
NA TRBJ1-1 TRBV19 13 NA TGTGCCAGTAGTATCCCACCGAACACTGAAGCTTTCTTT CASSIPPNTEAFF
NA TRBJ2-7 TRBV15 14 NA TGTGCCACCAGCAGAGAGATCGCCAGCTACGAGCAGTACTTC CATSREIASYEQYF
TRBD1 TRBJ2-2 TRBV29-1 17 NA TGCAGCGTTGCCCATGACAGGGGGACAGGGGACACCGGGGAGCTGTTTTTT CSVAHDRGTGDTGELFF
TRBD1 TRBJ1-2 TRBV11-2 15 NA TGTGCCAGCAGCTCCGGACAGGGGGGAATTGACGGCTACACCTTC CASSSGQGGIDGYTF
TRBD1 TRBJ1-2 TRBV9 15 NA TGTGCCAGCAGCGCGGGGTGGGGACAGGCCTATGGCTACACCTTC CASSAGWGQAYGYTF
NA TRBJ1-5 TRBV7-2 16 NA TGTGCCAGCAGCTTATCCCTGGGGTATAGCAATCAGCCCCAGCATTTT CASSLSLGYSNQPQHF
TRBD1 TRBJ1-5 TRBV10-3 14 NA TGTGCCATCAAGGATACAGGGGAGGGACAGCCCCAGCATTTT CAIKDTGEGQPQHF
TRBD1 TRBJ1-4 TRBV6-1 13 NA TGTGCCAGCACAGGGGGATCTAATGAAAAACTGTTTTTT CASTGGSNEKLFF
NA TRBJ1-3 TRBV11-3 13 NA TGTGCCAGCAGCCCCCTTCATGGAAACACCATATATTTT CASSPLHGNTIYF
NA TRBJ2-1 TRBV6-1 13 once TGTGCCAGCAGTCCTGGAGTCATGAATGAGCAGTTCTTC CASSPGVMNEQFF
NA TRBJ2-7 TRBV5-1 14 once TGCGCCAGCAGCAGGGCTAGGGGGAGTGACGAGCAGTACTTC CASSRARGSDEQYF
TRBD2 TRBJ2-1 TRBV6-1 15 NA TGTGCCAGCAGTGAGCGAGCGGGAGGGGCCAATGAGCAGTTCTTC CASSERAGGANEQFF
TRBD1 TRBJ2-3 TRBV19 14 NA TGTGCCAGTAGTACCGGGACAGACACAGATACGCAGTATTTT CASSTGTDTDTQYF
NA TRBJ2-7 TRBV28 12 NA TGTGCCAGCAGTGTAAGGGCCTCCGAGCAGTACTTC CASSVRASEQYF
NA TRBJ1-1 TRBV5-8 14 NA TGTGCCAGCAGCTTTAACAGCCCTAACACTGAAGCTTTCTTT CASSFNSPNTEAFF
TRBD2 TRBJ2-7 TRBV7-2 18 NA TGTGCCAGCAGATCCGGACTAGCGGGAGGCTCACTCTCCTACGAGCAGTACTTC CASRSGLAGGSLSYEQYF
NA TRBJ2-1 TRBV7-8 13 NA TGTGCCAGCAGCCGGGGACTTAAATTGGAGCAGTTCTTC CASSRGLKLEQFF
NA TRBJ1-2 TRBV19 13 NA TGTGCCACTTTAGAGAGGGATAACTATGGCTACACCTTC CATLERDNYGYTF
NA TRBJ1-1 TRBV10-3 13 NA TGTGCCACCATGGGAGGGTTGAACACTGAAGCTTTCTTT CATMGGLNTEAFF
TRBD1 TRBJ2-3 TRBV7-9 15 NA TGTGCCAGCAGCACCGCGGGACAGGGGCCAGATACGCAGTATTTT CASSTAGQGPDTQYF
TRBD1 TRBJ2-5 TRBV5-1 14 NA TGCGCCAGCAGCCAGATGACAGGGTCAGAGACCCAGTACTTC CASSQMTGSETQYF
NA TRBJ1-1 TRBV7-9 13 NA TGTGCCAGCAGACCCGGGACCAACACTGAAGCTTTCTTT CASRPGTNTEAFF
NA TRBJ2-7 TRBV6-1 14 NA TGTGCCAGCAGCCTCGGAGGGCAGACCTACGAGCAGTACTTC CASSLGGQTYEQYF
NA TRBJ2-1 TRBV5-1 13 once TGCGCCAGCAGCCCGGGATCCTACAATGAGCAGTTCTTC CASSPGSYNEQFF
TRBD1 TRBJ2-2 TRBV5-1 14 NA TGCGCCAGCAGCATACAGGGGGCGAGCGGGGAGCTGTTTTTT CASSIQGASGELFF
TRBD2 TRBJ2-5 TRBV12-5 16 few TGTGCTAGTGGTTCCGGACTAGCGGGAGGCGGGGAGACCCAGTACTTC CASGSGLAGGGETQYF
NA TRBJ1-3 TRBV4-1 16 NA TGCGCCAGCAGCCAAGACCCCGGAAACTCTGGAAACACCATATATTTT CASSQDPGNSGNTIYF
NA TRBJ1-1 TRBV29-1 11 once TGCAGCGTTTTTGGGAACACTGAAGCTTTCTTT CSVFGNTEAFF
NA TRBJ2-3 TRBV6-5 12 NA TGTGCCAGCGGCGGAACCACAGATACGCAGTATTTT CASGGTTDTQYF
NA TRBJ1-1 TRBV7-9 15 NA TGTGCCAGTGTACCTTTGGGGCCAGGAGACACTGAAGCTTTCTTT CASVPLGPGDTEAFF
TRBD1 TRBJ2-4 TRBV29-1 16 NA TGCAGCGTGACACCGGGACAGGGGACCGCCAAAAACATTCAGTACTTC CSVTPGQGTAKNIQYF
TRBD1 TRBJ1-4 TRBV15 16 NA TGTGCCACCAGCAGAGTGGGGACAGGTCGAGATGGAAAACTGTTTTTT CATSRVGTGRDGKLFF
NA TRBJ2-5 TRBV7-3 13 NA TGTGCCAGCAGCTCCGGGACGCAAGAGACCCAGTACTTC CASSSGTQETQYF
TRBD1 TRBJ1-4 TRBV25-1 13 NA TGTGCCAGCCGGGACAGTTTTAATGAAAAACTGTTTTTT CASRDSFNEKLFF
NA TRBJ2-7 TRBV19 13 NA TGTGCCAGTAGTATTCGGGACACCGGGGAGCAGTACTTC CASSIRDTGEQYF
NA TRBJ1-1 TRBV9 13 NA TGTGCCAGCAGCGTAGGGGTCGGCACTGAAGCTTTCTTT CASSVGVGTEAFF